This T cell receptor (beta chain) was sequenced during a study of T cell changes during pregnancy in multiple sclerosis. Measured with immunoSEQ multiplex PCR; TCRdb has only the in-frame clones, and not every one. This sample yields 80,000 or so clones, of which roughly nine tenths are seen a single time; about 3% belongs to the top ten. The CDR3 spans 15 residues. Germline V gene sequence: CDR1 SEHNR, CDR2 FQNEAQ (reference sequence). V was shortened by 2 bases and J by 1 base, with 10 bases between the two germline ends. Sample: peripheral blood, taken before pregnancy. The TCR was taken from a female donor with multiple sclerosis, enrolled in a pregnancy study. The chain is built from TRBV7-9 and TRBJ2-3, with D perhaps TRBD2 (6 bases). The CDR3 nucleotides are TGTGCCAGCAGCTTACCCGGGAGTGGCACAGATACGCAGTATTTT. Encoded protein: CASSLPGSGTDTQYF.